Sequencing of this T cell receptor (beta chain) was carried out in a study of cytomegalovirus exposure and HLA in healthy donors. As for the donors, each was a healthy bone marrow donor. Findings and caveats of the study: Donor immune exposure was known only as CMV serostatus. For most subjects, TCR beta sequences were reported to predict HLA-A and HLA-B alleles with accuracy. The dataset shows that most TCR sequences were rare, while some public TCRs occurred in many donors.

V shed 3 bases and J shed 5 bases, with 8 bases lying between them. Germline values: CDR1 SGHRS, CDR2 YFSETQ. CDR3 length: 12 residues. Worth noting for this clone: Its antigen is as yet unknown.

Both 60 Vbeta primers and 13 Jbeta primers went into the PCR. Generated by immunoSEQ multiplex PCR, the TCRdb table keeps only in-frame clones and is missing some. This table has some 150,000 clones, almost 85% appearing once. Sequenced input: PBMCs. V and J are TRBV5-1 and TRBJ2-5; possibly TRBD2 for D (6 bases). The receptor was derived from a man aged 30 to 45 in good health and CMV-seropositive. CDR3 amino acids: CASSSEGETQYF. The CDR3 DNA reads TGCGCCAGCAGCTCGGAGGGGGAGACCCAGTACTTC. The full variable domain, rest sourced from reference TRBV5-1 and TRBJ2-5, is KAGVTQTPRYLIKTRGQQVTLSCSPISGHRSVSWYQQTPGQGLQFLFEYFSETQRNKGNFPGRFSGRQFSNSRSEMNVSTLELGDSALYLCASSSEGETQYFGPGTRLLVL.